Following are 24 T cell receptor beta chains from one sample sequenced in a study of blood T cell repertoires in COVID-19. This table comes from immunoSEQ multiplex PCR, and its TCRdb copy is limited to in-frame clones, with some not included. The table shows 85,000 to 100,000 clones, with 90% occurring only once. The sample consisted of peripheral blood. These receptors came from a man aged 60 to 75 with acute or convalescent COVID-19.

A note on this clone: A read error may account for a junction end that differs from germline. This chain joins TRBV5-1 and TRBJ1-6; the D is unclear. The CDR3 consists of 12 residues. CDR1 SGHRS and CDR2 YFSETQ come from the germline V gene. This chain's CDR3 is CASSSNNSPLHF. The CDR3 bases are TGCGCCAGCAGCTCCAATAATTCACCCCTCCACTTT.

The chain joins TRBV18 to TRBJ1-6, with 9 positions matching TRBD1. Germline CDR1 is KGHSH and CDR2 is LQKENI. V was clipped by 7 bases and J by 8 bases; unmatched bases: 6. The CDR3 totals 14 residues. The CDR3 DNA reads as TGTGCCAGCTGTCGGGACAGGGATTATTCACCCCTCCACTTT. The encoded protein is CASCRDRDYSPLHF.

V gene TRBV7-9 combines with J gene TRBJ2-7; tentative D call: TRBD1 (7 bases). The V and J ends lost 10 bases and 5 bases respectively, with 15 bases between them. This CDR3 is 12 amino acids long. Germline V lookup: CDR1 SEHNR, CDR2 FQNEAQ (reference sequence). The DNA for the CDR3 is TGTGCCACCGGGCAGGGGGGCAACGAGCAGTACTTC. It encodes CATGQGGNEQYF.

This clone has only one observation. This sequence joins TRBV19 and TRBJ2-3; TRBD1 agrees at 7 bases. Looked up from germline, CDR1 is LNHDA and CDR2 is SQIVND (reference sequence). This CDR3 region has 14 residues. V was clipped by 9 bases and J by 1 base; unmatched bases: 7. CDR3: CASRGNLGTDTQYF. The DNA for the CDR3 is TGTGCCAGCAGGGGGAATCTAGGCACAGATACGCAGTATTTT. The whole variable domain, remainder taken from reference TRBV19 and TRBJ2-3, is DGGITQSPKYLFRKEGQNVTLSCEQNLNHDAMYWYRQDPGQGLRLIYYSQIVNDFQKGDIAEGYSVSREKKESFPLTVTSAQKNPTAFYLCASRGNLGTDTQYFGPGTRLTVL.

The chain employs TRBV7-6 and TRBJ1-5; D may be TRBD1 (5 bases). The CDR3 has 15 residues. Per the germline V gene, CDR1 is SGHVS and CDR2 is FNYEAQ. The V and J ends lost 0 bases and 3 bases respectively, with 9 bases between them. CDR3 sequence (DNA): TGTGCCAGCAGCTTAGCGGCAGGGCCCAATCAGCCCCAGCATTTT. It yields the protein CASSLAAGPNQPQHF.

The chain's CDR3 is CASSIGHFTDTQYF. CDR3 bases: TGTGCCAGCAGTATCGGTCACTTCACAGATACGCAGTATTTT. The chain uses TRBV2 and TRBJ2-3; D gene ambiguous. Germline V gives CDR1 SNHLY, CDR2 FYNNEI. This CDR3 has 14 residues. Trimming stripped 5 bases from V and 2 bases from J, with 11 bases between.

This sequence joins TRBV4-1 and TRBJ1-6; 8 bases are a match to TRBD1. J gave up 9 bases and V 3 bases, and 10 bases lay outside the gene matches. CDR1 and CDR2 (germline): MGHRA, YSYEKL. The CDR3 runs to 16 residues. Here the CDR3 DNA reads TGCGCCAGCAGCCAGGGGGGCAGGGGGCTCGGTTCACCCCTCCACTTT. This translates into CASSQGGRGLGSPLHF.

The chain recombines TRBV3-1 (or the pseudogene TRBV3-2) with TRBJ2-7; a possible D gene is TRBD2 (6 bases). V was shortened by 4 bases and J by 7 bases, with 14 bases between the two germline ends. In germline, CDR1 is LGHDT, CDR2 YNNKEL (reference sequence). This CDR3 has 13 residues. CDR3 loop: CASSLGGGLEQYF. The CDR3 nucleotides read TGTGCCAGCAGCCTGGGTGGGGGACTTGAGCAGTACTTC.

The chain employs TRBV10-3 and TRBJ1-2, with TRBD1 as a possible D gene (5 bases). Germline CDR1 reads ENHRY; CDR2 reads SYGVKD. The CDR3 loop spans 13 amino acids. V was cut by 6 bases and J by 1 base, with 9 bases left in between. DNA for the CDR3: TGTGCCATCAGGAAACAGGATAACTATGGCTACACCTTC. Translation gives CAIRKQDNYGYTF.

The chain recombines TRBV7-7 with TRBJ2-1; 9 nucleotides match TRBD1. V was clipped by 5 bases and J by 4 bases; unmatched bases: 6. The length of the CDR3 is 15 residues. The germline CDR1 and CDR2 sequences are SSHAT and FNYEAQ (reference sequence). The CDR3, as DNA: TGTGCCAGCAGCCAAGGACAGGGGTTATACAATGAGCAGTTCTTC. It specifies CASSQGQGLYNEQFF.

The chain couples TRBV29-1 to TRBJ1-2; tentative D call: TRBD1 (5 bases). The V end lost 5 bases, the J end lost 6 bases, and 13 bases lay between the germline ends. This CDR3 spans 12 amino acids. Germline loops: CDR1 SQVTM, CDR2 ANQGSEA. The CDR3 protein is CSVFQGSDGYTF. The DNA for the CDR3 is TGCAGCGTTTTCCAGGGCTCAGATGGCTACACCTTC.

This sequence joins TRBV2 and TRBJ1-1; D unclear. Germline CDR1 reads SNHLY; CDR2 reads FYNNEI. The V and J ends lost 7 bases and 4 bases respectively, with 13 bases between them. The CDR3 spans 13 residues. This CDR3 reads CASKPAAGTEAFF. The CDR3 DNA reads as TGTGCCAGCAAGCCGGCGGCGGGCACTGAAGCTTTCTTT.

The CDR3 here is CATSRDLAKNIQYF. As DNA, the CDR3 is TGTGCCACCAGCAGAGATCTAGCCAAAAACATTCAGTACTTC. This sequence joins TRBV15 and TRBJ2-4; D not certain. The V and J ends lost 0 bases and 0 bases respectively, with 3 bases between them. Germline assignment: CDR1 LNHNV and CDR2 YYDKDF (reference sequence). The CDR3 length is 14 residues. Filled out from reference TRBV15 and TRBJ2-4, the complete variable domain reads DAMVIQNPRYQVTQFGKPVTLSCSQTLNHNVMYWYQQKSSQAPKLLFHYYDKDFNNEADTPDNFQSRRPNTSFCFLDIRSPGLGDTAMYLCATSRDLAKNIQYFGAGTRLSVL.

This clone appeared a single time. DNA for the CDR3: TGTGCCAGCAGCTTGGGCCTCCTACAGGGGGTGGGTGGCTACACCTTC. This codes for CASSLGLLQGVGGYTF. V gene TRBV7-9 combines with J gene TRBJ1-2; TRBD1 aligns across 8 bases. CDR3 length: 16 amino acids. Germline V gene lookup returns CDR1 SEHNR and CDR2 FQNEAQ (reference sequence). V shed 3 bases, J shed 7 bases, and the junction held 13 bases outside the gene matches.

This chain links TRBV28 with TRBJ1-3; D might be TRBD1 (5 bases). CDR1 and CDR2 from the germline V gene are MDHEN and SYDVKM. V lost 3 bases to trimming and J lost 1 base, with 7 bases between them. The length of the CDR3 is 14 residues. DNA of the CDR3: TGTGCCAGCAGTTTGGGGCAGTCTGGAAACACCATATATTTT. It codes for CASSLGQSGNTIYF.

This chain uses TRBV5-1 with TRBJ2-3; a possible D gene is TRBD1 (6 bases). This CDR3 region has 14 residues. Germline CDR1 reads SGHRS; CDR2 reads YFSETQ. With 3 bases removed from V and 4 bases from J, the gap between germline ends came to 12 bases. CDR3 region: CASSSSGQPDTQYF. The DNA of the CDR3 is TGCGCCAGCAGCTCGAGCGGACAGCCAGATACGCAGTATTTT.

The chain is built from TRBV7-9 and TRBJ1-1; 7 bases fit TRBD1. The CDR3 extends over 13 amino acids. Germline loops: CDR1 SEHNR, CDR2 FQNEAQ (reference sequence). J gave up 4 bases and V 3 bases, and 2 bases lay outside the gene matches. CDR3 in amino acids: CASSFDRATEAFF. CDR3 DNA: TGTGCCAGCAGCTTTGACAGGGCCACTGAAGCTTTCTTT.

Here the CDR3 reads CASSFAQSGSYNEQFF. In DNA form, the CDR3 reads TGTGCCAGCAGCTTTGCACAGTCCGGCTCCTACAATGAGCAGTTCTTC. The chain couples TRBV5-5 to TRBJ2-1, with D hard to call. Germline V gene lookup returns CDR1 SGHKS and CDR2 YYEKEE (reference sequence). This CDR3 region has 16 residues. Trimming took off 2 bases at V and 0 bases at J, with 12 bases between the two ends.

This clone occurred a few times. The CDR3 coding sequence is TGTGCCAGCAGTGCGACAGGGGGCGCTTTAAGGTCGGCTTTCTTT. Translated, it gives CASSATGGALRSAFF. The chain couples TRBV2 to TRBJ1-1, with TRBD1 matching 10 bases. After removal of 4 bases from V and 11 bases from J, the junction contained 13 bases not matched to a gene. There are 15 residues in the CDR3. Germline loops: CDR1 SNHLY, CDR2 FYNNEI.

The chain joins TRBV5-6 to TRBJ2-4, with 7 bases lining up with TRBD1. The CDR3 has 17 residues. Germline values: CDR1 SGHDT, CDR2 YYEEEE. J was trimmed by 1 base and V by 1 base; bases with no gene match: 8. In nucleotides, the CDR3 is TGTGCCAGCAGCTTGATACAGGGGCTGGGGGCCAAAAACATTCAGTACTTC. This encodes CASSLIQGLGAKNIQYF.

The J gene is TRBJ2-5, the V gene TRBV5-1; D not certain. Germline CDR1 SGHRS, CDR2 YFSETQ. The CDR3 sequence is 14 residues long. The germline V and J ends were trimmed by 2 bases and 4 bases, with 12 bases remaining between them. CDR3 DNA: TGCGCCAGCAGCTTTGGTCCGGGTAGAGAGACCCAGTACTTC. Translation gives CASSFGPGRETQYF.

The chain links TRBV27 to TRBJ2-1, with no clear D. The CDR3 consists of 15 residues. Germline CDR1 MNHEY, CDR2 SMNVEV (reference sequence). The V and J ends lost 8 bases and 0 bases respectively, with 14 bases between them. The DNA of the CDR3 is TGTGCCAGCTCCCTTTCGATGAGCTCCTACAATGAGCAGTTCTTC. The encoded protein is CASSLSMSSYNEQFF.

The count of this clone is one. The chain employs TRBV7-9 and TRBJ1-1, with 9 bases fitting TRBD1. Germline V gene sequence: CDR1 SEHNR, CDR2 FQNEAQ (reference sequence). V trimming: 3 bases; J trimming: 8 bases; junction bases outside the gene matches: 7. The CDR3 length is 14 residues. The CDR3 protein is CASSFHSGTGEAFF. The CDR3 DNA sequence: TGTGCCAGCAGCTTTCACTCCGGGACAGGGGAAGCTTTCTTT.

This chain connects TRBV3-1 (or the pseudogene TRBV3-2) to TRBJ1-3; unclear D gene. The CDR3 spans 12 residues. Germline CDR1 reads LGHDT; CDR2 reads YNNKEL (reference sequence). Trimming pared 5 bases from V and 5 bases from J, leaving 7 bases between. CDR3 residues: CASSYTRNTIYF. The CDR3 nucleotides read TGTGCCAGCAGCTATACTAGAAACACCATATATTTT.